Detailed here is one TCR beta chain. The antigen is undetermined. The CDR3 runs to 16 residues. Tumor tissue was taken before any definitive surgery or chemotherapy was given. The source of the sample is a study of high-grade serous ovarian cancer treatment subgroups. Looking at the study overall: Mean per sample: about 14,000 reads, several thousand unique TCR beta rearrangements. Whole-study findings and limits: The analyses considered CDR3 and ignored CDR1 and CDR2. Same-patient tumor repertoires overlapped at roughly 0.11 to 0.79; different patients barely overlapped.

The method was immunoSEQ multiplex PCR; TCRdb's version includes in-frame clones alone and lacks a portion of them. The sample lists 7,500 to 8,500 clones, 65% to 85% occurring once. The sequence came from a human donor with high-grade serous ovarian cancer. Sequencing was done on a sample of tumor tissue. V usage is TRBV21-1 and J usage is TRBJ2-2; the table assigns TRBD2, which was not confirmed against the DNA. TRBV21-1 is recorded as a pseudogene. This CDR3 reads CATHSRSVSDTGELFF. CDR3 nucleotide sequence: TGTGCCACCCACTCGAGGTCGGTCTCAGACACCGGGGAGCTGTTTTTT.